This TCR beta chain was identified in a study of tumor-infiltrating lymphocytes in primary liver carcinoma. Across the whole study: Staging of the tumors gave T1-T3 N0M0, with widths of 4.2 to 10 cm. Study outcomes and limitations: No more than about 8-24% of top clones could be seen in all five tumor regions. Tumor tissue displayed a significantly greater top-250-clone fraction than blood (p = 0.039).

With a constant-region primer, TCR beta cDNA was made from approximately 450 ng of total RNA. Three-round nested multiplex PCR performed with slightly modified ARM-PCR produced the TCR beta libraries. With TRBV1-TRBV30 forward primers and a C-beta reverse primer, the first two PCR rounds were run for roughly 10 cycles each. Each CDR3 protein is one row after TCRdb ran MiXCR on the multiplex PCR reads. Counted here are roughly 20,000 distinct CDR3 sequences, roughly 85% occurring once; the ten biggest clones make up about 40%. Extraction of RNA together with DNA used roughly 20-32 mg of unsorted bulk tissue. There were five separate regions sampled from each tumor. The CDR3 has 18 amino acids. Germline V gives CDR1 SGHAT, CDR2 FQNNGV. A note on this clonotype: Its antigen remains unidentified. Mismatch with germline at one junction end may stem from a read error.

Specimen: liver tumor tissue from sampling region 1. The subset denotes: tumor region T1, superior pole. The chain recombines TRBV11-2 with TRBJ2-3; TRBD1 matches 8 bases. The clonotype was recovered from a woman in her 30s with primary liver carcinoma and hepatitis B virus infection. The chain's CDR3 is CGSSPLHLQGVSTDTQYF. Written as DNA, the CDR3 is TGTGGCAGCAGCCCGCTCCACCTACAGGGGGTGAGCACAGATACGCAGTATTTT.